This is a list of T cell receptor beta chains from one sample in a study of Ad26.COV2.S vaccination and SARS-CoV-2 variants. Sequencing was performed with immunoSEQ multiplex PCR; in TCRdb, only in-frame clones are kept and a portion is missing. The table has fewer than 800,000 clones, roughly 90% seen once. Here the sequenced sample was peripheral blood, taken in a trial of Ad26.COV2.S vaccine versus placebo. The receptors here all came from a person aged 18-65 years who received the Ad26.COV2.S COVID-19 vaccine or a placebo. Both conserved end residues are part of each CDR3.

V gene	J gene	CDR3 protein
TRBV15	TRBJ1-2	CATSSAGQGTGYTF
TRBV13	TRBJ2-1	CASSLVGDEQFF
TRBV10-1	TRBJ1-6	CASSESDLDRQAYNSPLHF
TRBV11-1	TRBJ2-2	CASSRRPITGELFF
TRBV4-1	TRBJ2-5	CASSQDLRGLQETQYF
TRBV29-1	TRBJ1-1	CSVGQGGTEAFF
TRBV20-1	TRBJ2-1	CSASLAGAPVF
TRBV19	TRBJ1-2	CATSLDRGVYGYTF
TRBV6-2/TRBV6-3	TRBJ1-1	CASSGVPPEAFF
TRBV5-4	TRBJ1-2	CASSLAGYGYTF
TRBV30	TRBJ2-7	CAWSSTVSSYEQYF
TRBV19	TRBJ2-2	CASSIPGLAGATGELFF
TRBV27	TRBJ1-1	CASSLSVNTEAFF
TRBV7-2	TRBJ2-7	CASSLRRDSYEQYF
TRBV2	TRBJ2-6	CASIRAGANVLTF
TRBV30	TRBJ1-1	CAWKAGTEAFF
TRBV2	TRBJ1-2	CASIAENYGYTF
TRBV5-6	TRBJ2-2	CASSLKWNTGELFF
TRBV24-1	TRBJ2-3	CATRDTGGTQYF
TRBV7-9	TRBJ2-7	CASSPNRGVEQYF
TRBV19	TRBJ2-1	CASGGAGGYNEQFF
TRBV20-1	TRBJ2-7	CSASSGAYEQYF
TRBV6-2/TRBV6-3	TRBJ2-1	CASSYLGQAYNEQFF
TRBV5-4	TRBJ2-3	CASKTTSGDRLRDTQYF
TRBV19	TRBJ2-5	CASSISLRAPQETQYF
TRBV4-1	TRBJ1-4	CASSERGQGSEKLFF
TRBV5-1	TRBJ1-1	CASSIMTFSVSNTEAFF
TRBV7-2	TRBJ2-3	CASSFGGGAGDTQYF
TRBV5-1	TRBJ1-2	CASSLRTDTNYGYTF
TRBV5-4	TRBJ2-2	CASSLGITGELFF
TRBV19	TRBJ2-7	CASSTAGYEQYF
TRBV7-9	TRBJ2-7	CASSPGQGQQYF
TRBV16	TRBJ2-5	CASSGNFRETQYF
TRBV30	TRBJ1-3	CAWAGERGNTIYF